This TCR beta chain was sequenced during a study of CD8 T cells in Susac syndrome. The CDR3 length is 14 residues. The germline gives CDR1 SGHAT, CDR2 FQNNGV. Losses at the gene ends were 7 bases for V and 0 bases for J; bases not matched to a gene: 6. TCR beta from blood CD8+ and CD4+ T cells was sequenced. TEMRA cells were FACS-enriched, unlike CD8+ and CD4+ T cells, which were negatively isolated. cDNA came from around 0.5 to 1 ug RNA primed by random hexamers. Multiplex PCR with immunoSEQ amplified the TCR beta CDR3 across 54 Vbeta and 13 Jbeta. TCRdb re-derived calls from the immunoSEQ multiplex PCR reads in MiXCR, one entry per CDR3 protein. The data hold approximately 130,000 distinct CDR3 sequences, with roughly 89% observed a single time.

The sequencing input was CD8+ T cells from PBMCs. V usage is TRBV11-2 and J usage is TRBJ2-7; 7 positions agree with TRBD2. The sequence derives from a human donor with multiple sclerosis. CDR3 bases: TGTGCCAGCACCCTGGGCGGGAGCTCCTACGAGCAGTACTTC. Translation: CASTLGGSSYEQYF.